This T cell receptor (beta chain) was captured in a study of T cell changes during pregnancy in multiple sclerosis. The table came from immunoSEQ multiplex PCR; TCRdb's copy has only in-frame clones and leaves some out. This table holds 100,000 or so clones, 94% found once. The CDR3 has 19 amino acids. J was trimmed by 7 bases and V by 4 bases; bases with no gene match: 22. The germline gives CDR1 MNHEY, CDR2 SMNVEV (reference sequence). This sequence was found in a female donor in good health, enrolled as a control in a pregnancy study. This material consisted of peripheral blood, taken after pregnancy. The J gene is TRBJ2-7, the V gene TRBV27; 10 nucleotides agree with TRBD1. This CDR3 reads CASSSPGGTGVRQLWEQYF. The CDR3 DNA is TGTGCCAGCAGTTCCCCGGGTGGGACAGGGGTCCGCCAACTATGGGAGCAGTACTTC.